Listed here are 9 T cell receptor beta chains from one sample, sequenced in a study of blood T cell repertoires in COVID-19. Produced via immunoSEQ multiplex PCR; TCRdb's table is partial and in-frame only. The sample lists about 340,000 clones; 85% to 90% were seen once. Specimen: peripheral blood. The receptors derive from a woman aged 70-85 years with COVID-19, enrolled during active disease.

The rearrangement links TRBV29-1 to TRBJ2-5; 7 nucleotides match TRBD1. This CDR3 comprises 12 residues. With V trimmed by 8 bases and J by 2 bases, 5 bases remained unmatched. The V gene's germline CDR1 is SQVTM and CDR2 ANQGSEA. CDR3 bases: TGCAGCTCCTGGGACAGACAAGAGACCCAGTACTTC. Its protein is CSSWDRQETQYF.

This chain links TRBV24-1 with TRBJ1-2; D not resolved. The CDR3 is made up of 11 amino acids. V lost 5 bases to trimming and J lost 8 bases, with 8 bases between them. Germline values: CDR1 KGHDR, CDR2 SFDVKD. The DNA of the CDR3 is TGTGCCACCAGTGTTGCGGGCGGCTACACCTTC. The encoded protein is CATSVAGGYTF.

This chain connects TRBV2 to TRBJ1-2, with no clear D. Germline lookup yields CDR1 SNHLY and CDR2 FYNNEI. The CDR3 covers 13 residues. V lost 3 bases and J 4 bases, leaving 9 bases between the germline ends. CDR3 amino acids: CASSDGAAYGYTF. The CDR3 DNA reads TGTGCCAGCAGTGACGGAGCAGCCTATGGCTACACCTTC.

This clone was detected once. The chain has TRBV19 and TRBJ2-2; 8 bases are shared with TRBD1. The CDR3 runs 17 residues. From germline, CDR1 is LNHDA and CDR2 SQIVND (reference sequence). V shed 4 bases, J shed 0 bases, and the junction held 7 bases outside the gene matches. The CDR3: CASSKRQGTPNTGELFF. CDR3 DNA sequence: TGTGCCAGTAGTAAGCGACAGGGGACCCCGAACACCGGGGAGCTGTTTTTT. The whole variable domain, filled in from reference TRBV19 and TRBJ2-2, reads DGGITQSPKYLFRKEGQNVTLSCEQNLNHDAMYWYRQDPGQGLRLIYYSQIVNDFQKGDIAEGYSVSREKKESFPLTVTSAQKNPTAFYLCASSKRQGTPNTGELFFGEGSRLTVL.

The sample holds one count of this clone. This chain joins TRBV5-6 and TRBJ2-5; 13 bases match TRBD2. The V and J ends lost 3 bases and 3 bases, in that order; junction bases with no gene match: 8. Germline loops: CDR1 SGHDT, CDR2 YYEEEE. The CDR3 runs to 17 residues. CDR3 nucleotide sequence: TGTGCCAGCAGCTCCGGGGGACTAGCGGGGAGAGAAGAGACCCAGTACTTC. It translates to CASSSGGLAGREETQYF.

The chain recombines TRBV4-3 with TRBJ1-2, with no clear D. This CDR3 has 14 residues. V gave up 5 bases and J gave up 7 bases, with 17 bases separating them. The germline V gene encodes CDR1 LGHNA and CDR2 YSLEER. In DNA, the CDR3 is TGCGCCAGCAGCTCTACCGTCGAGGAGGCTGGCTACACCTTC. It encodes CASSSTVEEAGYTF.

The chain links TRBV19 to TRBJ2-7; D gene unclear. This CDR3 spans 12 amino acids. Trimming left V 0 bases short and J 3 bases short, with 3 bases between. CDR1 is LNHDA and CDR2 is SQIVND in the germline V gene (reference sequence). In DNA form, the CDR3 reads TGTGCCAGTAGTATAGACAGCTACGAGCAGTACTTC. Translating gives CASSIDSYEQYF.

The V and J genes are TRBV6-5 and TRBJ1-2; TRBD1 aligns across 8 bases. CDR1 is MNHEY, CDR2 SVGAGI, per germline. The J segment lost 4 bases and the V segment lost 5 bases, leaving 3 bases of the junction unmatched. The CDR3 totals 13 residues. The CDR3 here is CASSPTGGYGYTF. DNA for the CDR3: TGTGCCAGCAGTCCAACAGGGGGCTATGGCTACACCTTC.

This clone was observed a single time. This sequence joins TRBV7-3 and TRBJ1-6; D is perhaps TRBD1 (5 bases). This CDR3 is 15 amino acids long. The germline V gene has CDR1 SGHTA and CDR2 FQGTGA. Trimming removed 5 bases at V and 3 bases at J, with 11 bases between. DNA for the CDR3: TGTGCCAGCAGCCGCGAAGGGGACTATAATTCACCCCTCCACTTT. This encodes CASSREGDYNSPLHF.